Reported below is one TCR beta chain. No antigen is known for it. RNA was extracted and reverse transcribed into cDNA as the sequencing template. The table came from immunoSEQ multiplex PCR; TCRdb's copy has only in-frame clones and leaves some out. The data hold 20,000 to 30,000 clones, with around 53% observed a single time. Isolation of CD4+ and CD8+ T cells from PBMCs was achieved by sorting. This sample was taken from a study of CD8+ T cells in alopecia areata. Points from the study as a whole: Scalp sequencing captures resident alphabeta T cells of normal skin too.

The CDR3 covers 16 residues. Unmatched junction bases numbered 9, after V lost 0 bases and J lost 4 bases. In germline, CDR1 is SGHDT, CDR2 YYEEEE. This TCR came from a human donor with alopecia areata. The sample consisted of NKG2D-high CD8+ T cells sorted from blood. This chain joins TRBV5-6 and TRBJ2-7; 8 bases agree with TRBD2. The CDR3 loop is CASSLVAGGPFYEQYF. The CDR3, as DNA: TGTGCCAGCAGCTTGGTGGCGGGGGGCCCTTTTTACGAGCAGTACTTC.